This T cell receptor beta chain derives from a study of cytomegalovirus exposure and HLA in healthy donors. The overall study: Early on, a data release was issued that held 80 million to 90 million unique TCRs from HLA-typed donors.

Broader study findings: Sequencing likely generated an artifact that appeared as a cluster of highly shared sequence variants. For most TCR beta V segments, an earlier analysis put the productive rate at about 90% or about 30% of the time. Researchers reportedly found TCR beta sequences accurately predicted most subjects' HLA-A and HLA-B alleles.

There are a few counts of this clone. Its antigen is currently unknown. The CDR3 has 17 amino acids. V trimming: 0 bases; J trimming: 0 bases; junction bases outside the gene matches: 0. Germline V gene lookup returns CDR1 SGHRS and CDR2 YFSETQ. Primers: 60 Vbeta forward and 13 Jbeta reverse. TCRdb keeps only in-frame clones here, not all; method: immunoSEQ multiplex PCR. Of some 93,000 clones listed, about two thirds are singletons. The chain joins TRBV5-1 to TRBJ2-6; 10 positions agree with TRBD1. The source material was PBMCs. This clonotype was sampled from a boy younger than 18 in good health and CMV-seropositive. CDR3 DNA sequence: TGCGCCAGCAGCTTGGGGACAGGGGGCTCTGGGGCCAACGTCCTGACTTTC. As protein: CASSLGTGGSGANVLTF.